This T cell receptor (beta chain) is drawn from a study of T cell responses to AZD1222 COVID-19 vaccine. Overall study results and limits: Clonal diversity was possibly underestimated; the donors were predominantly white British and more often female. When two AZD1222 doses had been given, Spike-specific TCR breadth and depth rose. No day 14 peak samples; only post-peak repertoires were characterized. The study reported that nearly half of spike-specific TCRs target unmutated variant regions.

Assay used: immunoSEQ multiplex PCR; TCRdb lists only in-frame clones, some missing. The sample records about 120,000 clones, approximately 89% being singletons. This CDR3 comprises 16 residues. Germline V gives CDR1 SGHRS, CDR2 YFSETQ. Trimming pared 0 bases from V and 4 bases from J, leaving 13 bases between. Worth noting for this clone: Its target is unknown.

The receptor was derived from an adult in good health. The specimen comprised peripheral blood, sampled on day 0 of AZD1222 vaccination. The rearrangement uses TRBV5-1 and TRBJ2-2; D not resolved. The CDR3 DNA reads TGCGCCAGCAGCTTGGCCCCTAGGGATCCCACCGGGGAGCTGTTTTTT. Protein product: CASSLAPRDPTGELFF.